The entry that follows covers one T cell receptor beta chain sequence. This entry belongs to a study of blood T cell repertoires in COVID-19. Study information: The United States, Italy and Spain supplied acute and convalescent COVID-19 samples. Sample material is recorded as cDNA or gDNA derived from T cells, B-cell-depleted T cells, or PBMCs.

There are 13 residues in the CDR3. Looked up from germline, CDR1 is LGHDT and CDR2 is YNNKEL (reference sequence). Trimming pared 4 bases from V and 12 bases from J, leaving 17 bases between. Authors' methods: How many nucleated cells were present was estimated from reference gene primer amplification. The protocol was immunoSEQ multiplex PCR, while the TCRdb copy is restricted to in-frame clones and leaves out a portion. V and J calls plus clone size are reproduced from that table; the DNA served to infer D and trimming. The repertoire includes approximately 75,000 clones, about nine tenths of them detected once, and 6.9% sits in the top ten.

The TCR originated in a human donor in a cohort sampled during active COVID-19. Sequenced material: peripheral blood. The gene calls are TRBV3-1 (or the pseudogene TRBV3-2) and TRBJ2-3, with D possibly TRBD1 on 5 matching bases. The CDR3 reads CASSLNRQTPQYF. DNA of the CDR3: TGTGCCAGCAGCCTAAACCGACAGACCCCTCAGTATTTT.